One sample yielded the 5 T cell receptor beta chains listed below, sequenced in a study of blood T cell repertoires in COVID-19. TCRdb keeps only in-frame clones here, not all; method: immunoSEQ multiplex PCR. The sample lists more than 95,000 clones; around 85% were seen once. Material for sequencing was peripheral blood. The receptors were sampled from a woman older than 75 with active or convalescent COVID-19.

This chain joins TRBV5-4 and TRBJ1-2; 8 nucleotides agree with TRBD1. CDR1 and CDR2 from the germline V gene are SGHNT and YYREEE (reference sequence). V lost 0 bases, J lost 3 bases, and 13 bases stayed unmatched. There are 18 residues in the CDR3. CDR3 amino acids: CASSLEGGQAKRDYGYTF. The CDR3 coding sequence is TGTGCCAGCAGCTTGGAGGGGGGACAGGCTAAACGAGACTATGGCTACACCTTC.

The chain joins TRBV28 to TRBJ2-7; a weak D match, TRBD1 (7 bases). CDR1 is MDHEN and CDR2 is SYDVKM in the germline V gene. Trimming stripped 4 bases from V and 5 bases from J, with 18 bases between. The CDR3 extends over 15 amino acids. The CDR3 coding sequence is TGTGCCAGCAGTTGGATGACAGGGACTTTTGACGAGCAGTACTTC. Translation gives CASSWMTGTFDEQYF.

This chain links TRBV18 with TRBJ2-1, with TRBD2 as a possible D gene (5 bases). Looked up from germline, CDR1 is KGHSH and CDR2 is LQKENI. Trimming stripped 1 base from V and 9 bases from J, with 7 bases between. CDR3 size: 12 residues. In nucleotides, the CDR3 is TGTGCCAGCTCACCACGTGAGGGTGAGCAGTTCTTC. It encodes CASSPREGEQFF.

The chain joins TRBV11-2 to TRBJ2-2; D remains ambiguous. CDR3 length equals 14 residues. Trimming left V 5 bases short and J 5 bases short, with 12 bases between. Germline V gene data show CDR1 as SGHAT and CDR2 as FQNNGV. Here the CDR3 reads CASSLGPRTGELFF. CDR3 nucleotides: TGTGCCAGCAGCCTAGGACCGAGGACCGGGGAGCTGTTTTTT.

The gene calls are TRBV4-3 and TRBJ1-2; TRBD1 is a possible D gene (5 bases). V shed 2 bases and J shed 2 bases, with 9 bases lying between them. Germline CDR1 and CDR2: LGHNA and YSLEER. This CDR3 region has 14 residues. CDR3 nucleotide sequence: TGCGCCAGCAGCCAAACCCAGGGAAACTATGGCTACACCTTC. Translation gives CASSQTQGNYGYTF.